What follows is one TCR beta chain and its context. Trimming took 5 bases from V and 2 from J, leaving 17 bases between them. This CDR3 has 16 amino acids. CDR1 and CDR2 from the germline V gene are MNHEY and SVGEGT. This sample was taken from a study of blood T cells in healthy people across ages. The use of a sample-barcoded 5' primer and a J-beta primer mix characterized a second PCR of 7 to 11 cycles. MiXCR was run by TCRdb on the 5' RACE reads, yielding one entry per CDR3 protein. The profile covers hundreds of thousands of distinct CDR3 sequences, with roughly 49% appearing a single time and roughly a third taken by the ten largest.

The J gene is TRBJ2-3, the V gene TRBV6-2 or TRBV6-3; possibly TRBD2 for D (6 bases). The clonotype originates from a woman aged 55-70 years in good health. The specimen was blood. CDR3: CASSPPGLKNTDTQYF. The CDR3 DNA reads TGTGCCAGCAGTCCCCCGGGACTCAAGAACACAGATACGCAGTATTTT.